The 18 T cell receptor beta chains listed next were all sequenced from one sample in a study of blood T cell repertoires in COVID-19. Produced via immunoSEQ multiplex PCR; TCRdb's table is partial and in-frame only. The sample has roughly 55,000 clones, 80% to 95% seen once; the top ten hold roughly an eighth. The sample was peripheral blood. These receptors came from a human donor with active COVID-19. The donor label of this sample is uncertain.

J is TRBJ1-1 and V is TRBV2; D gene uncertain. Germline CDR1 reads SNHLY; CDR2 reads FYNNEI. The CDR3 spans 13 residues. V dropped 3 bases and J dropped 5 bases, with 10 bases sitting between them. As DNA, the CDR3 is TGTGCCAGCAGTGACACCGGGAGGACTGAAGCTTTCTTT. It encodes CASSDTGRTEAFF. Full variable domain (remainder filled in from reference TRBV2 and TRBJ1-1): EPEVTQTPSHQVTQMGQEVILRCVPISNHLYFYWYRQILGQKVEFLVSFYNNEISEKSEIFDDQFSVERPDGSNFTLKIRSTKLEDSAMYFCASSDTGRTEAFFGQGTRLTVV.

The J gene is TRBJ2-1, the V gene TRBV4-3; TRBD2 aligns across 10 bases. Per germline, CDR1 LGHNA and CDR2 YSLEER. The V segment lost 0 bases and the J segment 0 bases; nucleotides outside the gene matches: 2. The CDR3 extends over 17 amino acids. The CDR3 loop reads CASSQDLAGASYNEQFF. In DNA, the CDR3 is TGCGCCAGCAGCCAAGACCTAGCGGGGGCCTCCTACAATGAGCAGTTCTTC.

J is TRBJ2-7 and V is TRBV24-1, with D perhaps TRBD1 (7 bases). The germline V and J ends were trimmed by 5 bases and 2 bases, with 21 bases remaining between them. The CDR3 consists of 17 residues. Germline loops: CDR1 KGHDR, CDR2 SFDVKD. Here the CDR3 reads CATSALTGIAAPYEQYV. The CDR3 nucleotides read TGTGCCACCAGTGCCCTGACAGGGATAGCGGCTCCCTACGAGCAGTACGTC.

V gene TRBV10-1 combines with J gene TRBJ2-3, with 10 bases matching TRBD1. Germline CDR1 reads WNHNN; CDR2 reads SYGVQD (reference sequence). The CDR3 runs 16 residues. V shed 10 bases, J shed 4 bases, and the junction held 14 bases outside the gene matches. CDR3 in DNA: TGCGCCACCCCCGAGGGGAGGACAGGGGGACCAGATACGCAGTATTTT. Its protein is CATPEGRTGGPDTQYF.

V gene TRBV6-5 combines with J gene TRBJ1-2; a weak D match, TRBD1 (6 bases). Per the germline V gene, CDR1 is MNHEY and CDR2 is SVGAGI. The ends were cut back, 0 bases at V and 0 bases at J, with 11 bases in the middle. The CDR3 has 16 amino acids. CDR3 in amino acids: CASSYSGAQPNYGYTF. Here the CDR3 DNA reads TGTGCCAGCAGTTACTCGGGGGCTCAACCTAACTATGGCTACACCTTC.

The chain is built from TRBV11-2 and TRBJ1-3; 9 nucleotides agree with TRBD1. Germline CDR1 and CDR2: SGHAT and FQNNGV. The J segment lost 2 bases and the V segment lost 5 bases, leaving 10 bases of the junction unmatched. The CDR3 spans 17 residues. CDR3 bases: TGTGCCAGCAGCGCACAGGGGGCGGAAGCTGCTGGAAACACCATATATTTT. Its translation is CASSAQGAEAAGNTIYF.

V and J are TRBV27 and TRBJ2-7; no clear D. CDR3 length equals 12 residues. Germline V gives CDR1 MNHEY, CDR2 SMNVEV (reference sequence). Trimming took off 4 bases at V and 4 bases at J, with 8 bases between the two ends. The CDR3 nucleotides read TGTGCCAGCAGTTCACGCGGATACGAGCAGTACTTC. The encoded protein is CASSSRGYEQYF.

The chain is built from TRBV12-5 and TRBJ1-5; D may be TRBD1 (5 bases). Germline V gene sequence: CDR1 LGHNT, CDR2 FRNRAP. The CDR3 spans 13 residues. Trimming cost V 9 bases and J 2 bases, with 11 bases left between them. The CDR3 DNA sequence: TGTGCTAGCGCGGGGGGGGGCAATCAGCCCCAGCATTTT. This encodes CASAGGGNQPQHF.

As DNA, the CDR3 is TGTGCCAGCGCAGGGGACATGAACACTGAAGCTTTCTTT. Its translation: CASAGDMNTEAFF. The chain uses TRBV18 and TRBJ1-1; a weak D match, TRBD1 (6 bases). Germline V gene lookup returns CDR1 KGHSH and CDR2 LQKENI. The CDR3 is 13 amino acids. Trimming pared 8 bases from V and 0 bases from J, leaving 10 bases between.

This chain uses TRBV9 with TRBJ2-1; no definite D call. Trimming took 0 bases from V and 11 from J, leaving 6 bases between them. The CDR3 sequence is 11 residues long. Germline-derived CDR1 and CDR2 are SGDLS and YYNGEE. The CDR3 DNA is TGTGCCAGCAGCGTAGAAAACAAGCAGTTCTTC. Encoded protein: CASSVENKQFF. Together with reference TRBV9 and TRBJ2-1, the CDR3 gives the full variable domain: DSGVTQTPKHLITATGQRVTLRCSPRSGDLSVYWYQQSLDQGLQFLIQYYNGEERAKGNILERFSAQQFPDLHSELNLSSLELGDSALYFCASSVENKQFFGPGTRLTVL.

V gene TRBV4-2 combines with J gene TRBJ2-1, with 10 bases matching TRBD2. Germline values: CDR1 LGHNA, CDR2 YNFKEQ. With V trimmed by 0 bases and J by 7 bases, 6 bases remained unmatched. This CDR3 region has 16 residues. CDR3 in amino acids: CASSQDSSGSWNEQFF. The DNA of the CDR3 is TGTGCCAGCAGCCAAGACTCTAGCGGGAGCTGGAATGAGCAGTTCTTC.

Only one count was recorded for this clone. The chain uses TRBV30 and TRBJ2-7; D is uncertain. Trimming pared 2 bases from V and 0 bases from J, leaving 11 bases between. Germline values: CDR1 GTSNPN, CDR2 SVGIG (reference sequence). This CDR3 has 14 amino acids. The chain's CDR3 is CAWSRLLSSYEQYF. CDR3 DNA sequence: TGTGCCTGGAGTCGACTCCTCAGCTCCTACGAGCAGTACTTC.

CDR3 sequence reads: CASSTGQGRNEQFF. DNA of the CDR3: TGCGCCAGCAGCACCGGACAGGGTAGGAATGAGCAGTTCTTC. The chain is built from TRBV5-1 and TRBJ2-1; 8 nucleotides align to TRBD1. Germline V gene sequence: CDR1 SGHRS, CDR2 YFSETQ. This CDR3 is built from 14 residues. J was trimmed by 7 bases and V by 4 bases; bases with no gene match: 7. Looking up the rest from reference TRBV5-1 and TRBJ2-1 gives the full variable domain: KAGVTQTPRYLIKTRGQQVTLSCSPISGHRSVSWYQQTPGQGLQFLFEYFSETQRNKGNFPGRFSGRQFSNSRSEMNVSTLELGDSALYLCASSTGQGRNEQFFGPGTRLTVL.

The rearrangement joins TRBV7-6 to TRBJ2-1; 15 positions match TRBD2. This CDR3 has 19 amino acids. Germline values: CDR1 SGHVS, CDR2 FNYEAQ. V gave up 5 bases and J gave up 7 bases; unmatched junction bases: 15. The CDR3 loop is CASSPRSGTSGGTLNEQFF. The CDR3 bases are TGTGCCAGCAGCCCCAGGTCCGGGACTAGCGGGGGGACGTTAAATGAGCAGTTCTTC.

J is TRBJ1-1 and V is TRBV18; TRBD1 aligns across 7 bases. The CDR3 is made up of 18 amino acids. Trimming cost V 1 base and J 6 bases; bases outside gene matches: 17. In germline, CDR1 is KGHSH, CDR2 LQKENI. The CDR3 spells CASSPQVGQALFNPEAFF. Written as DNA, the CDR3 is TGTGCCAGCTCACCACAGGTCGGACAGGCCTTGTTCAACCCTGAAGCTTTCTTT.

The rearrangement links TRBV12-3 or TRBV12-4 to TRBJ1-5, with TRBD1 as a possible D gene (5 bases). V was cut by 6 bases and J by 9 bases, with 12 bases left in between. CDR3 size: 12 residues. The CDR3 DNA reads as TGTGCCAGCAGCCCCCCCGGGGGGCCCCAGCATTTT. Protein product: CASSPPGGPQHF.

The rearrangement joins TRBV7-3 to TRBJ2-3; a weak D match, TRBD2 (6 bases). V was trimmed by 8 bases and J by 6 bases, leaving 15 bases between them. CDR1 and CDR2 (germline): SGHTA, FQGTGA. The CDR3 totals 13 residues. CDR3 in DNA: TGTGCCAGCCGCGGGGTCGTTTCCGATACGCAGTATTTT. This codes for CASRGVVSDTQYF.

The CDR3 DNA is TGTGCCACCAGTGATTCGGGACTAGCGGGAGAGTACAATGAGCAGTTCTTC. Protein sequence: CATSDSGLAGEYNEQFF. The chain employs TRBV24-1 and TRBJ2-1, with 14 positions matching TRBD2. Germline V gene lookup returns CDR1 KGHDR and CDR2 SFDVKD. The CDR3 runs to 17 residues. With 2 bases clipped from V and 4 bases from J, the junction kept 3 bases outside the gene matches.